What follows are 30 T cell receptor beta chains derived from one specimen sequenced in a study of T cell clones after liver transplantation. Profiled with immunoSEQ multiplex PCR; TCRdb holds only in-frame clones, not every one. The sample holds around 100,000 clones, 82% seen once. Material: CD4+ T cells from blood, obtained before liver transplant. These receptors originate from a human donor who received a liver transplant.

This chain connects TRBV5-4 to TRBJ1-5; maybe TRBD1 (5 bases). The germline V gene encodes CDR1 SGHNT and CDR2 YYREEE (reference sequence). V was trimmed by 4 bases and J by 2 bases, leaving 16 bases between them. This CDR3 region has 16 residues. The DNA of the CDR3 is TGTGCCAGCAGCCAAGAGGGGAATATGGGCAATCAGCCCCAGCATTTT. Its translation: CASSQEGNMGNQPQHF.

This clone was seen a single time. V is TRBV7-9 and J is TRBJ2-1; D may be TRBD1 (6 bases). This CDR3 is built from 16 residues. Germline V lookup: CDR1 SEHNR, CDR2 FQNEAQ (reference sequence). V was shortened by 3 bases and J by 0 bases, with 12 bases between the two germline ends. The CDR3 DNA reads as TGTGCCAGCAGCTTCAGACAGGTTAGCTCCTACAATGAGCAGTTCTTC. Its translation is CASSFRQVSSYNEQFF. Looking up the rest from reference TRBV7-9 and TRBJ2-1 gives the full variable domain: DTGVSQNPRHKITKRGQNVTFRCDPISEHNRLYWYRQTLGQGPEFLTYFQNEAQLEKSRLLSDRFSAERPKGSFSTLEIQRTEQGDSAMYLCASSFRQVSSYNEQFFGPGTRLTVL.

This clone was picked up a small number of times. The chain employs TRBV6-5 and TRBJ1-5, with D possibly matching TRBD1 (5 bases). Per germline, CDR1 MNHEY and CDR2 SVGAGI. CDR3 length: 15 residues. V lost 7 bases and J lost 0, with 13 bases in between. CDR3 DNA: TGTGCCAGCAAAATGGGGCGGGGTAGCAATCAGCCCCAGCATTTT. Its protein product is CASKMGRGSNQPQHF.

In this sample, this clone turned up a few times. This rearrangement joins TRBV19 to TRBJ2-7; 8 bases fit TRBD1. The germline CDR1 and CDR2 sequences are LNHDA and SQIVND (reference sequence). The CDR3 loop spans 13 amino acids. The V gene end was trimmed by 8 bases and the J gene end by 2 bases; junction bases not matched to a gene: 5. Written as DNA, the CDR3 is TGTGCCAGTGCCGGGACAGGAACCTACGAGCAGTACTTC. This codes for CASAGTGTYEQYF.

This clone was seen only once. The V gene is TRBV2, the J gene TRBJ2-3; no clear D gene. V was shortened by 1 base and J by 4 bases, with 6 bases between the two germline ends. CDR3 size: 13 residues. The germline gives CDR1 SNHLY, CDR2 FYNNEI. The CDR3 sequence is CASSEVVADTQYF. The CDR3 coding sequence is TGTGCCAGCAGTGAAGTTGTGGCAGATACGCAGTATTTT.

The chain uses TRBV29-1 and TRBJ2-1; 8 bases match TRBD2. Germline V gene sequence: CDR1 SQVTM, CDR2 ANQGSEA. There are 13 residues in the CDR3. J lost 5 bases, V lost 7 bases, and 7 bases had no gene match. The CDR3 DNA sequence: TGCAGCGCCAGCGGGAGACTCAACAATGAGCAGTTCTTC. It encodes CSASGRLNNEQFF.

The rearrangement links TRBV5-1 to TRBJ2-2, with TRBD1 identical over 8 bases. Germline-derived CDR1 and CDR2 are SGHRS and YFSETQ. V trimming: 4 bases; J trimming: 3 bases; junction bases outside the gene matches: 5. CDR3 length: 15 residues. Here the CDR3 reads CASSPGQAYTGELFF. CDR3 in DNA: TGCGCCAGCAGCCCGGGACAGGCTTACACCGGGGAGCTGTTTTTT. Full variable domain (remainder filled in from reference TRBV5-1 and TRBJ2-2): KAGVTQTPRYLIKTRGQQVTLSCSPISGHRSVSWYQQTPGQGLQFLFEYFSETQRNKGNFPGRFSGRQFSNSRSEMNVSTLELGDSALYLCASSPGQAYTGELFFGEGSRLTVL.

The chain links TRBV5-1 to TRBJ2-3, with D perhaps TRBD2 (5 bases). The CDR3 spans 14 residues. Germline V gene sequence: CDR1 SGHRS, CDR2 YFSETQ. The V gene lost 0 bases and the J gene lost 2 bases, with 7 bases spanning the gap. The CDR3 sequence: CASSLVANTDTQYF. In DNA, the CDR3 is TGCGCCAGCAGCTTGGTAGCGAACACAGATACGCAGTATTTT.

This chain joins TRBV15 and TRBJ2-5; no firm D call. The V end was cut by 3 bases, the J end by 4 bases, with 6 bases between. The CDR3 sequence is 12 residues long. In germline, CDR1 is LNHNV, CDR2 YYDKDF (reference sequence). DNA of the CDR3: TGTGCCACCAGCAGGAGTGGAGAGACCCAGTACTTC. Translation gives CATSRSGETQYF. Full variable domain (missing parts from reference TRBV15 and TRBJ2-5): DAMVIQNPRYQVTQFGKPVTLSCSQTLNHNVMYWYQQKSSQAPKLLFHYYDKDFNNEADTPDNFQSRRPNTSFCFLDIRSPGLGDTAMYLCATSRSGETQYFGPGTRLLVL.

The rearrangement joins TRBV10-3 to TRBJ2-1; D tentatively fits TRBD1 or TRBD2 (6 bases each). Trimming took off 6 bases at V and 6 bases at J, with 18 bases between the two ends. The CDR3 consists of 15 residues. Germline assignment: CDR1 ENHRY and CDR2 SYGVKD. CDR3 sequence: CAIRGTLGGLNEQFF. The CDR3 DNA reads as TGTGCCATCAGGGGTACCCTAGGGGGACTCAATGAGCAGTTCTTC.

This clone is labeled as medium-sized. The CDR3 protein is CASSSFTANQPQHF. CDR3 in DNA: TGTGCCAGCAGCTCTTTTACAGCGAATCAGCCCCAGCATTTT. The genes are TRBV7-9 and TRBJ1-5; D not certain. This CDR3 is 14 amino acids long. Germline assignment: CDR1 SEHNR and CDR2 FQNEAQ (reference sequence). Trimming took 4 bases from V and 4 from J, leaving 11 bases between them.

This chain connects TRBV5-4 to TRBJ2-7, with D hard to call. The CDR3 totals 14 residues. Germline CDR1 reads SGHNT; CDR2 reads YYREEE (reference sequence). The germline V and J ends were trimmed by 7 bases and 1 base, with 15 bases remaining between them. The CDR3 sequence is CASWVWGKSYEQYF. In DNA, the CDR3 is TGTGCCAGCTGGGTTTGGGGAAAGTCCTACGAGCAGTACTTC.

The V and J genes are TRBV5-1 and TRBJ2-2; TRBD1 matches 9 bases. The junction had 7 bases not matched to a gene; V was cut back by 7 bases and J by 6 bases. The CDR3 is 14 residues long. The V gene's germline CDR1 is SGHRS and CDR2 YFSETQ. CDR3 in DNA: TGCGCCAGCGGGACAGGGCCGGTCTCCGGGGAGCTGTTTTTT. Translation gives CASGTGPVSGELFF.

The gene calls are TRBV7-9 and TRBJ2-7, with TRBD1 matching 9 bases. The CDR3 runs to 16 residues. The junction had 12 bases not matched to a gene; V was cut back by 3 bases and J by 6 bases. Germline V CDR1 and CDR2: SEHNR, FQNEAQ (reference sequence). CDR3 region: CASSFGTGRIVGEQYF. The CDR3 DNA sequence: TGTGCCAGCAGCTTTGGGACAGGGAGAATTGTAGGCGAGCAGTACTTC.

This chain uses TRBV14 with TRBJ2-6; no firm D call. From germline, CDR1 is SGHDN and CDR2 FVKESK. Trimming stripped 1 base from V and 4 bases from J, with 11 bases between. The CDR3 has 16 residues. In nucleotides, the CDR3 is TGTGCCAGCAGCCAAGGCCCATCAGGAGGGGCCAACGTCCTGACTTTC. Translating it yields CASSQGPSGGANVLTF. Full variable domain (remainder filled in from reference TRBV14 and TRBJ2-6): EAGVTQFPSHSVIEKGQTVTLRCDPISGHDNLYWYRRVMGKEIKFLLHFVKESKQDESGMPNNRFLAERTGGTYSTLKVQPAELEDSGVYFCASSQGPSGGANVLTFGAGSRLTVL.

The CDR3 loop reads CASSLAGGTNTGELFF. The CDR3 coding sequence is TGTGCCAGCAGCTTAGCGGGGGGCACGAACACCGGGGAGCTGTTTTTT. The rearrangement uses TRBV7-2 and TRBJ2-2; tentatively, D is TRBD1 or TRBD2 (6 bases each). Trimming pared 0 bases from V and 0 bases from J, leaving 8 bases between. The CDR3 runs to 16 residues. Per the germline V gene, CDR1 is SGHTA and CDR2 is FQGNSA.

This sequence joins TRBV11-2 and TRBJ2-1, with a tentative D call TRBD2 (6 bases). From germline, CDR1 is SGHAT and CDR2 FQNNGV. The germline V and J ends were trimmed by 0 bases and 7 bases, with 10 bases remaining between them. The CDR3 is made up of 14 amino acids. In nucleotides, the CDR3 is TGTGCCAGCAGCTTAGATCCGGGGAGGAATGAGCAGTTCTTC. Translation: CASSLDPGRNEQFF.

The CDR3 coding sequence is TGTGCCAGCAGCACAGGGACAGGGGGCATCACCGGGGAGCTGTTTTTT. Protein sequence: CASSTGTGGITGELFF. The chain couples TRBV11-2 to TRBJ2-2; 12 nucleotides agree with TRBD1. Trimming cost V 5 bases and J 4 bases; bases outside gene matches: 5. Germline V gene data show CDR1 as SGHAT and CDR2 as FQNNGV. The CDR3 contains 16 residues.

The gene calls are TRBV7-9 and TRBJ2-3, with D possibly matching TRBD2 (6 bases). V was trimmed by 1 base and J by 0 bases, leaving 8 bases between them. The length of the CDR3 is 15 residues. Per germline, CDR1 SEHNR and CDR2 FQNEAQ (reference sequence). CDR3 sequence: CASSLGTTSTDTQYF. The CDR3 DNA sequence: TGTGCCAGCAGCTTAGGGACTACAAGCACAGATACGCAGTATTTT.

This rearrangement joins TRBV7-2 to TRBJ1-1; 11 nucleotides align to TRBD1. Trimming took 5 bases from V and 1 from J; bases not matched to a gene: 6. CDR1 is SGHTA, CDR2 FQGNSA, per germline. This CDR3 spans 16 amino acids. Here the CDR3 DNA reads TGTGCCAGCAGCGACGGACAGGGGGCGCAGAACACTGAAGCTTTCTTT. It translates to CASSDGQGAQNTEAFF. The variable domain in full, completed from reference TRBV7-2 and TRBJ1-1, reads GAGVSQSPSNKVTEKGKDVELRCDPISGHTALYWYRQSLGQGLEFLIYFQGNSAPDKSGLPSDRFSAERTGGSVSTLTIQRTQQEDSAVYLCASSDGQGAQNTEAFFGQGTRLTVV.

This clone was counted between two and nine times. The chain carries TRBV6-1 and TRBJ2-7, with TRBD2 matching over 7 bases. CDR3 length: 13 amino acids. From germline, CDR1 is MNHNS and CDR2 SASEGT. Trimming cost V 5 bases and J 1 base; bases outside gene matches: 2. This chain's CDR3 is CASSRGGSYEQYF. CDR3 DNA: TGTGCCAGCAGTCGGGGAGGGTCCTACGAGCAGTACTTC.

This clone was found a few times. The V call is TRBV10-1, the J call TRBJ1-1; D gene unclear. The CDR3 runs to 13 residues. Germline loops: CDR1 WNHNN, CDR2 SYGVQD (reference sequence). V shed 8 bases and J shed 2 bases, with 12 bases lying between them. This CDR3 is CASRMGRNTEAFF. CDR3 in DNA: TGCGCCAGCCGCATGGGCAGAAACACTGAAGCTTTCTTT.

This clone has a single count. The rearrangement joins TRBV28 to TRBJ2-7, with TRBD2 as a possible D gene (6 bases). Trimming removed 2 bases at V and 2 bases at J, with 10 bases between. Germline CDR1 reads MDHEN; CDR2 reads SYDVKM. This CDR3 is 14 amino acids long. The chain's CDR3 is CASSLGGGTYEQYF. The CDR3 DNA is TGTGCCAGCAGTTTAGGTGGCGGGACCTACGAGCAGTACTTC.

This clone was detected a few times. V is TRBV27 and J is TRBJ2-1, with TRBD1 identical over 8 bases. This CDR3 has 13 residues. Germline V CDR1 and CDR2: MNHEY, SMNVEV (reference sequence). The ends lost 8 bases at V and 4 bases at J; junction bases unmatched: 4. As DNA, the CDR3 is TGTGCCAGCGGACAGGGCTTTTACAATGAGCAGTTCTTC. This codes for CASGQGFYNEQFF.

The CDR3 DNA reads TGCAGTGCTAGGGATCACTATGGCTACACCTTC. Translated: CSARDHYGYTF. V gene TRBV20-1 combines with J gene TRBJ1-2, with D uncertain. CDR3 length: 11 residues. V was shortened by 3 bases and J by 3 bases, with 5 bases between the two germline ends. The germline V gene has CDR1 DFQATT and CDR2 SNEGSKA (reference sequence).

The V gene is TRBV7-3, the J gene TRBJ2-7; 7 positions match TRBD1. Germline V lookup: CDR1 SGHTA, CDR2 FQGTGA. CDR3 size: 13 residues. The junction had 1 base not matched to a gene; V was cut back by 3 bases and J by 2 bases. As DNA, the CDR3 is TGTGCCAGCAGCTTCGGACAGGCCTACGAGCAGTACTTC. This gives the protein CASSFGQAYEQYF.

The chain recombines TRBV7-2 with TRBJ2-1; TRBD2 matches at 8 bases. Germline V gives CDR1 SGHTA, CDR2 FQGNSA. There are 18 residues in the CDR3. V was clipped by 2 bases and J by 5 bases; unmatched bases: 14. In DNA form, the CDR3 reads TGTGCCAGCAGCTTAAACCCCCCTGTCGGGGGGGCCAACAATGAGCAGTTCTTC. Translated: CASSLNPPVGGANNEQFF.

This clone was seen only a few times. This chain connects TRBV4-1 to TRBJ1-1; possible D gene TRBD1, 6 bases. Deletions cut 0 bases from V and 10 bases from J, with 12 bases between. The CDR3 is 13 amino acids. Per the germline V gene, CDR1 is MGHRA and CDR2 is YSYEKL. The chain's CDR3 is CASSQDGQRGAFF. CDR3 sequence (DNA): TGCGCCAGCAGCCAAGATGGACAGAGGGGAGCTTTCTTT.

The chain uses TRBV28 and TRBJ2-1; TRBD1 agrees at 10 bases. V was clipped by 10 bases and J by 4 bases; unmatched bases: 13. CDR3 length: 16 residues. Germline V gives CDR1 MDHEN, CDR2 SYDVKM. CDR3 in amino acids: CATLELRGQGYNEQFF. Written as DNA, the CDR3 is TGTGCCACCCTGGAATTGAGGGGACAGGGGTACAATGAGCAGTTCTTC.

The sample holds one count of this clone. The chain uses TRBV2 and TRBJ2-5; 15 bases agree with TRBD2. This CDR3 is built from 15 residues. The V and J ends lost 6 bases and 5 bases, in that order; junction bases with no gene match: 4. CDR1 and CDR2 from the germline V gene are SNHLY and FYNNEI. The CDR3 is CASSGLAGGGETQYF. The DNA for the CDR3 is TGTGCCAGCAGCGGACTAGCGGGAGGGGGGGAGACCCAGTACTTC.